Presented here are 29 T cell receptor beta chains from one specimen sequenced in a study of blood T cell repertoires in COVID-19 (dated by TCRdb to 2019 to 2021). Library preparation used the immunoSEQ multiplex PCR assay. TCRdb took this table from immuneACCESS and kept in-frame rearrangements with V and J called. Such tables lack part of the clones; where checked against another copy, unresolved V genes explain under half of the gap, and the rest is unexplained. Within this sample are 150,000 or so clones, with roughly four fifths of them counted one time only. The ten biggest clones cover 11% of the sample. The sample was peripheral blood. The receptors shown here come from a man aged 60 to 69 with active or convalescent COVID-19.

V usage is TRBV7-3 and J usage is TRBJ2-1, with 7 bases that match TRBD1. V trimming: 2 bases; J trimming: 9 bases; junction bases outside the gene matches: 10. The germline CDR1 and CDR2 sequences are SGHTA and FQGTGA. The CDR3 is 15 amino acids. Written as DNA, the CDR3 is TGTGCCAGCAGCTTAGAAGCGGCAGGGGGTGGTGAGCAGTTCTTC. The encoded protein is CASSLEAAGGGEQFF.

A single count supports this clone. J is TRBJ1-2 and V is TRBV11-2; no definite D call. Between the trimmed V and J ends, which lost 2 bases and 0 bases, there was a span of 10 bases. The CDR3 covers 15 residues. CDR1 is SGHAT, CDR2 FQNNGV, per germline. The CDR3 region is CASSLMPQSNYGYTF. The CDR3 coding sequence is TGTGCCAGCAGCTTAATGCCGCAGTCTAACTATGGCTACACCTTC.

This clone was picked up one time. This chain links TRBV6-2 or TRBV6-3 with TRBJ1-1; TRBD1 matches 7 bases. The V gene end was trimmed by 4 bases and the J gene end by 0 bases; junction bases not matched to a gene: 8. Germline V gene lookup returns CDR1 MNHEY and CDR2 SVGEGT. The CDR3 extends over 16 amino acids. In nucleotides, the CDR3 is TGTGCCAGCAGTTTCGACAGGGATAGGATGAACACTGAAGCTTTCTTT. This encodes CASSFDRDRMNTEAFF.

The chain combines TRBV5-6 with TRBJ2-1, with 8 bases matching TRBD2. Unmatched junction bases numbered 5, after V lost 0 bases and J lost 0 bases. This CDR3 region has 17 residues. CDR1 and CDR2 from the germline V gene are SGHDT and YYEEEE. CDR3 in DNA: TGTGCCAGCAGCTTGGTGGGCGGGAGGAGCTCCTACAATGAGCAGTTCTTC. Encoded protein: CASSLVGGRSSYNEQFF.

The rearrangement uses TRBV12-5 and TRBJ2-7, with 7 bases lining up with TRBD1. Germline lookup yields CDR1 LGHNT and CDR2 FRNRAP. Trimming took 0 bases from V and 3 from J; bases not matched to a gene: 8. The CDR3 runs 16 residues. In nucleotides, the CDR3 is TGTGCTAGTGGTTTGGTAGGAAAAGGGGGCATCTACGAGCAGTACTTC. This codes for CASGLVGKGGIYEQYF.

There are a few counts of this clone. V usage is TRBV27 and J usage is TRBJ1-1, with D maybe TRBD1 (5 bases). This CDR3 is built from 15 residues. Looked up from germline, CDR1 is MNHEY and CDR2 is SMNVEV (reference sequence). With 5 bases removed from V and 3 bases from J, the gap between germline ends came to 16 bases. As DNA, the CDR3 is TGTGCCAGCAGTCAACGTCAGGGATTTTACACTGAAGCTTTCTTT. Translation gives CASSQRQGFYTEAFF.

This clone was seen a single time. The chain links TRBV12-3 or TRBV12-4 to TRBJ2-7; perhaps TRBD1 as D (5 bases). CDR3 length: 13 amino acids. V dropped 8 bases and J dropped 4 bases, with 15 bases sitting between them. CDR3 protein: CASGAGAGYEQYF. The DNA for the CDR3 is TGTGCCAGCGGGGCCGGAGCAGGGTACGAGCAGTACTTC.

This clone has more than one count but fewer than ten. The chain combines TRBV10-3 with TRBJ1-1; D is uncertain. The CDR3 is 13 residues long. V was trimmed by 10 bases and J by 1 base, leaving 13 bases between them. Germline V gives CDR1 ENHRY, CDR2 SYGVKD. CDR3 nucleotide sequence: TGTGCCACCTCGGGGATAGCGAACACTGAAGCTTTCTTT. This codes for CATSGIANTEAFF.

The V gene is TRBV5-6, the J gene TRBJ2-7; TRBD1 agrees at 9 bases. This CDR3 has 15 amino acids. Germline-derived CDR1 and CDR2 are SGHDT and YYEEEE. With V trimmed by 2 bases and J by 5 bases, 8 bases remained unmatched. CDR3: CASSFTGTGTNEQYF. CDR3 nucleotide sequence: TGTGCCAGCAGCTTCACCGGGACAGGGACGAACGAGCAGTACTTC.

The rearrangement joins TRBV18 to TRBJ2-1; TRBD2 aligns across 15 bases. Germline CDR1 and CDR2: KGHSH and LQKENI. The CDR3 is made up of 17 amino acids. V was clipped by 3 bases and J by 9 bases; unmatched bases: 9. In nucleotides, the CDR3 is TGTGCCAGCTCACCTACCGGACTAGCGGGAGGGTCTACTGAGCAGTTCTTC. The encoded protein is CASSPTGLAGGSTEQFF.

The chain has TRBV28 and TRBJ1-3; D gene unclear. The CDR3 totals 15 residues. Germline CDR1 reads MDHEN; CDR2 reads SYDVKM. V was clipped by 2 bases and J by 1 base, with 9 bases between them. The CDR3 sequence: CASSLTRPSGNTIYF. Written as DNA, the CDR3 is TGTGCCAGCAGTTTAACGAGGCCTTCTGGAAACACCATATATTTT.

The genes are TRBV7-9 and TRBJ2-3; D is perhaps TRBD1 (6 bases). Trimming stripped 3 bases from V and 0 bases from J, with 19 bases between. The germline gives CDR1 SEHNR, CDR2 FQNEAQ (reference sequence). CDR3 size: 18 residues. The chain's CDR3 is CASSFQPGTSGSTDTQYF. The DNA of the CDR3 is TGTGCCAGCAGCTTCCAGCCCGGGACATCCGGTAGCACAGATACGCAGTATTTT.

This rearrangement joins TRBV28 to TRBJ2-3; weak D call: TRBD1 (6 bases). The CDR3 consists of 12 residues. The germline CDR1 and CDR2 sequences are MDHEN and SYDVKM. The V end lost 5 bases, the J end lost 3 bases, and 6 bases lay between the germline ends. CDR3 DNA sequence: TGTGCCAGCAGTCAGGGGACAGATACGCAGTATTTT. Encoded protein: CASSQGTDTQYF.

The chain joins TRBV12-3 or TRBV12-4 to TRBJ1-6; no clear D gene. Trimming took off 6 bases at V and 14 bases at J, with 11 bases between the two ends. The CDR3 consists of 11 residues. For the CDR3, the DNA is TGTGCCAGCAGCCTTGGGAGTTCCCTCCACTTT. It yields the protein CASSLGSSLHF.

The rearrangement uses TRBV24-1 and TRBJ2-2; D remains unclear. V gave up 1 base and J gave up 9 bases, with 17 bases separating them. Per the germline V gene, CDR1 is KGHDR and CDR2 is SFDVKD. The CDR3 has 16 amino acids. The CDR3 region has the DNA TGTGCCACCAGTGATTTTAGAACAGAACCCCACCGGGAGCTGTTTTTT. The encoded protein is CATSDFRTEPHRELFF.

The chain has TRBV19 and TRBJ2-1; 10 bases fit TRBD2. J was trimmed by 10 bases and V by 1 base; bases with no gene match: 4. CDR1 is LNHDA and CDR2 is SQIVND in the germline V gene (reference sequence). The CDR3 loop spans 14 amino acids. CDR3 coding DNA: TGTGCCAGTAGTATAGGGCTAGCGGGAGTAGAGCAGTTCTTC. Residues: CASSIGLAGVEQFF.

As to this clone: This sample includes further DNA sequences coding for the same CDR3. The chain employs TRBV20-1 and TRBJ2-1; 10 nucleotides line up with TRBD2. CDR1 is DFQATT and CDR2 is SNEGSKA in the germline V gene (reference sequence). CDR3 length: 16 amino acids. The V and J ends lost 3 bases and 4 bases, in that order; junction bases with no gene match: 9. The CDR3 nucleotides read TGCAGTGCTAGTCCCAGCGGGGGGGCCTCTTACAATGAGCAGTTCTTC. This codes for CSASPSGGASYNEQFF.

The rearrangement joins TRBV4-2 to TRBJ2-4; 9 bases map to TRBD2. The CDR3 runs to 20 residues. The germline V gene has CDR1 LGHNA and CDR2 YNFKEQ. With 0 bases clipped from V and 0 bases from J, the junction kept 12 bases outside the gene matches. This CDR3 is CASSQDHAGGSVLAKNIQYF. The CDR3 DNA follows: TGTGCCAGCAGCCAAGATCACGCGGGGGGGTCAGTCCTAGCCAAAAACATTCAGTACTTC.

V is TRBV5-4 and J is TRBJ2-2; possible D gene TRBD1, 5 bases. The CDR3 is made up of 16 amino acids. V lost 5 bases to trimming and J lost 1 base, with 15 bases between them. Germline-derived CDR1 and CDR2 are SGHNT and YYREEE (reference sequence). The CDR3 here is CASRPDGQMNTGELFF. Written as DNA, the CDR3 is TGTGCCAGCAGACCCGACGGACAAATGAACACCGGGGAGCTGTTTTTT.

The genes are TRBV10-3 and TRBJ2-5; tentative D call: TRBD1 (7 bases). The CDR3 is 15 residues long. Trimming cost V 3 bases and J 5 bases, with 16 bases left between them. CDR1 is ENHRY and CDR2 is SYGVKD in the germline V gene. As DNA, the CDR3 is TGTGCCATCAGTGACCCGGAGGGGGCTCGCGAGACCCAGTACTTC. It encodes CAISDPEGARETQYF.

The rearrangement uses TRBV7-3 and TRBJ2-3; D is unclear. CDR3 length: 10 residues. Germline lookup yields CDR1 SGHTA and CDR2 FQGTGA. The V and J ends lost 3 bases and 8 bases respectively, with 3 bases between them. The CDR3 is CASSFSTQYF. The CDR3, as DNA: TGTGCCAGCAGCTTTAGTACGCAGTATTTT.

The rearrangement links TRBV19 to TRBJ2-1; no clear D gene. Trimming stripped 3 bases from V and 10 bases from J, with 13 bases between. The CDR3 covers 13 residues. The germline gives CDR1 LNHDA, CDR2 SQIVND (reference sequence). The CDR3 protein is CASSIPGQWEQFF. CDR3 DNA sequence: TGTGCCAGTAGTATTCCAGGTCAATGGGAGCAGTTCTTC.

The chain employs TRBV19 and TRBJ2-3; 9 bases are shared with TRBD1. Per the germline V gene, CDR1 is LNHDA and CDR2 is SQIVND (reference sequence). The V and J ends lost 4 bases and 0 bases, in that order; junction bases with no gene match: 5. This CDR3 is 16 amino acids long. The CDR3, as DNA: TGTGCCAGTAGTAAGGAGACAGGGGGGAGCACAGATACGCAGTATTTT. It codes for CASSKETGGSTDTQYF.

The J gene is TRBJ2-7, the V gene TRBV6-5; TRBD1 matches 8 bases. CDR1 and CDR2 from the germline V gene are MNHEY and SVGAGI. The trim removed 0 bases at V and 2 bases at J, leaving 3 bases unmatched. The CDR3 has 15 amino acids. CDR3 in amino acids: CASSYSGQVPYEQYF. For the CDR3, the DNA is TGTGCCAGCAGTTACTCGGGACAGGTTCCCTACGAGCAGTACTTC.

The rearrangement links TRBV6-6 to TRBJ1-4; D is possibly TRBD1 (5 bases). CDR1 and CDR2 (germline): MNHNY, SVGAGI (reference sequence). The CDR3 spans 18 residues. V was pared by 5 bases and J by 0 bases, with 19 bases between. CDR3 bases: TGTGCCAGCAGTCGGCGGGACCCCGGAACGCCAACTAATGAAAAACTGTTTTTT. It yields the protein CASSRRDPGTPTNEKLFF.

The chain uses TRBV2 and TRBJ2-3; 12 bases line up with TRBD1. CDR1 and CDR2 (germline): SNHLY, FYNNEI. V lost 9 bases to trimming and J lost 0 bases; unmatched junction nucleotides: 1. The CDR3 runs 14 residues. This CDR3 reads CARGQGASTDTQYF. In nucleotides, the CDR3 is TGTGCCAGGGGACAGGGGGCTAGCACAGATACGCAGTATTTT.

The chain couples TRBV4-2 to TRBJ1-2; TRBD1 matches 8 bases. V lost 2 bases, J lost 4 bases, and 9 bases stayed unmatched. The germline V gene encodes CDR1 LGHNA and CDR2 YNFKEQ. The CDR3 length is 16 residues. In DNA form, the CDR3 reads TGTGCCAGCAGCCAACGTCTGACAGGGGCTGGCTATGGCTACACCTTC. As protein: CASSQRLTGAGYGYTF.

The chain employs TRBV11-2 and TRBJ2-5; TRBD1 might be the D (6 bases). This CDR3 is 15 amino acids long. Germline CDR1 reads SGHAT; CDR2 reads FQNNGV. V was cut by 2 bases and J by 2 bases, with 12 bases left in between. The CDR3 bases are TGTGCCAGCAGCTTAACAGGGCTTTGGCAAGAGACCCAGTACTTC. This codes for CASSLTGLWQETQYF.

V is TRBV9 and J is TRBJ2-5, with 8 bases identical to TRBD1. CDR1 SGDLS and CDR2 YYNGEE come from the germline V gene. The junction had 13 bases not matched to a gene; V was cut back by 4 bases and J by 5 bases. This CDR3 region has 16 residues. The CDR3 bases are TGTGCCAGCAGCCCCCGGACAGGGACTGCTATGGAGACCCAGTACTTC. Residues: CASSPRTGTAMETQYF.